The 25 T cell receptor beta chains below come from one sample, sequenced in a study of T cells after yellow fever vaccination. TCRdb fed the 5' RACE reads into MiXCR, producing one record per CDR3 protein. The sample includes some 260,000 distinct CDR3 sequences, roughly 5.6% of them seen just once. The material was CD4+ T cells sorted from PBMCs, obtained on the day of the yellow fever booster vaccination. Receptors originate from a man between 18 and 35 years old who received the YFV17D yellow fever vaccine.

CDR3 DNA sequence: TGCGCCAGCAGCTTGTTACCTACAGGGGTTGACGAGCAGTACTTC. It is translated as CASSLLPTGVDEQYF. This chain joins TRBV5-1 and TRBJ2-7, with TRBD1 matching 7 bases. V shed 1 base, J shed 5 bases, and the junction held 9 bases outside the gene matches. Germline values: CDR1 SGHRS, CDR2 YFSETQ. The CDR3 extends over 15 amino acids.

The chain combines TRBV7-2 with TRBJ1-3, with D unclear. In germline, CDR1 is SGHTA, CDR2 FQGNSA. Trimming pared 5 bases from V and 9 bases from J, leaving 14 bases between. The CDR3 extends over 13 amino acids. The CDR3 sequence: CASSRVGGPTIYF. The CDR3, as DNA: TGTGCCAGCAGCCGGGTGGGCGGGCCCACCATATATTTT.

The chain employs TRBV7-2 and TRBJ2-5; D gene unclear. Germline V CDR1 and CDR2: SGHTA, FQGNSA. V gave up 5 bases and J gave up 5 bases, with 12 bases separating them. CDR3 length equals 13 residues. The CDR3 here is CASSIRTKETQYF. The CDR3 coding sequence is TGTGCCAGCAGCATCCGGACGAAGGAGACCCAGTACTTC.

This sequence joins TRBV12-5 and TRBJ2-1; D gene unclear. The CDR3 totals 13 residues. Germline V gene sequence: CDR1 LGHNT, CDR2 FRNRAP. Trimming shortened V by 5 bases and J by 9 bases, and 14 bases separated the two germline ends. This CDR3 is CASGPQGLGEQFF. The CDR3 nucleotides are TGTGCTAGTGGTCCCCAAGGGTTGGGTGAGCAGTTCTTC.

There are many counts of this clonotype. The chain uses TRBV29-1 and TRBJ1-2; D ambiguous. Germline V gene sequence: CDR1 SQVTM, CDR2 ANQGSEA. The CDR3 covers 14 residues. V lost 1 base to trimming and J lost 7 bases, with 16 bases between them. The chain's CDR3 is CSVEVAGMGFGYTF. Here the CDR3 DNA reads TGCAGCGTTGAAGTTGCGGGGATGGGGTTTGGCTACACCTTC.

This chain uses TRBV5-1 with TRBJ2-3; a weak D match, TRBD2 (7 bases). V was trimmed by 4 bases and J by 3 bases, leaving 15 bases between them. Germline assignment: CDR1 SGHRS and CDR2 YFSETQ. This CDR3 spans 15 amino acids. The CDR3 loop reads CASSPGRGATDTQYF. For the CDR3, the DNA is TGCGCCAGCAGCCCCGGTCGGGGGGCGACAGATACGCAGTATTTT.

This clonotype turned up a few times. V usage is TRBV30 and J usage is TRBJ1-3; D is uncertain. The V and J ends lost 2 bases and 4 bases respectively, with 9 bases between them. CDR1 GTSNPN and CDR2 SVGIG come from the germline V gene (reference sequence). The CDR3 runs to 13 residues. The CDR3 here is CAWSLGSGNTIYF. Written as DNA, the CDR3 is TGTGCCTGGAGTTTGGGATCCGGAAACACCATATATTTT.

The chain links TRBV4-1 to TRBJ1-3, with 8 positions matching TRBD1. Losses at the gene ends were 3 bases for V and 0 bases for J; bases not matched to a gene: 7. The CDR3 contains 17 residues. Germline assignment: CDR1 MGHRA and CDR2 YSYEKL. CDR3 in amino acids: CASSHQQGGNSGNTIYF. The CDR3 DNA sequence: TGCGCCAGCAGCCACCAACAGGGGGGGAACTCTGGAAACACCATATATTTT.

This chain connects TRBV7-2 to TRBJ1-1; D remains unclear. The CDR3 runs 13 residues. V lost 5 bases and J 0 bases, leaving 7 bases between the germline ends. From germline, CDR1 is SGHTA and CDR2 FQGNSA. CDR3 residues: CASSARLNTEAFF. CDR3 bases: TGTGCCAGCAGCGCTAGGTTGAACACTGAAGCTTTCTTT.

The sample holds a few counts of this clonotype. This rearrangement joins TRBV20-1 to TRBJ2-5; 13 nucleotides line up with TRBD2. The CDR3 length is 15 residues. Germline-derived CDR1 and CDR2 are DFQATT and SNEGSKA (reference sequence). After removal of 4 bases from V and 0 bases from J, the junction contained 2 bases not matched to a gene. CDR3 bases: TGCAGTGCTATTGGGACTAGCGGGGACCAAGAGACCCAGTACTTC. It yields the protein CSAIGTSGDQETQYF.

This clonotype was counted a few times. The gene calls are TRBV20-1 and TRBJ1-5; D call uncertain. Germline lookup yields CDR1 DFQATT and CDR2 SNEGSKA (reference sequence). Between the trimmed V and J ends, which lost 2 bases and 11 bases, there was a span of 19 bases. The CDR3 covers 14 residues. In DNA, the CDR3 is TGCAGTGCTAGACTCGACGGCCGCGTTGCGACCCAGCATTTT. Protein product: CSARLDGRVATQHF.

This chain connects TRBV19 to TRBJ1-1; TRBD1 matches 7 bases. The CDR3 loop spans 14 amino acids. V lost 4 bases, J lost 10 bases, and 12 bases stayed unmatched. Germline assignment: CDR1 LNHDA and CDR2 SQIVND (reference sequence). The CDR3 protein is CASSSSRTGRRAFF. Here the CDR3 DNA reads TGTGCCAGTAGTAGTAGCAGGACAGGTCGAAGAGCTTTCTTT. The full variable domain, completed using reference TRBV19 and TRBJ1-1, is DGGITQSPKYLFRKEGQNVTLSCEQNLNHDAMYWYRQDPGQGLRLIYYSQIVNDFQKGDIAEGYSVSREKKESFPLTVTSAQKNPTAFYLCASSSSRTGRRAFFGQGTRLTVV.

This clonotype was observed a few times. The V gene is TRBV30, the J gene TRBJ1-1; 10 bases align to TRBD1. Trimming at V came to 2 bases and at J to 5 bases, leaving 8 bases not matched to a gene. Germline CDR1 and CDR2: GTSNPN and SVGIG (reference sequence). The CDR3 runs to 15 residues. The CDR3 nucleotides are TGTGCCTGGAGTAGACAGGGGGCAGGACGAACTGAAGCTTTCTTT. Protein sequence: CAWSRQGAGRTEAFF.

This clonotype was picked up a small number of times. The rearrangement uses TRBV2 and TRBJ2-5; no firm D call. V lost 4 bases and J lost 2, with 8 bases in between. Germline CDR1 reads SNHLY; CDR2 reads FYNNEI. This CDR3 region has 13 residues. The CDR3 DNA reads TGTGCCAGCAGTGGAAGGCTGCAAGAGACCCAGTACTTC. This codes for CASSGRLQETQYF.

This chain links TRBV29-1 with TRBJ2-4; D assignment may be TRBD1 or TRBD2 (5 bases each). V lost 7 bases and J lost 9, with 16 bases in between. CDR3 size: 12 residues. The germline gives CDR1 SQVTM, CDR2 ANQGSEA. CDR3 residues: CSAQRGTGIQYF. The CDR3 nucleotides read TGCAGCGCCCAGAGGGGAACTGGCATTCAGTACTTC.

In this sample, this clonotype turned up many times. J is TRBJ1-1 and V is TRBV9; D is unclear. V was pared by 4 bases and J by 4 bases, with 11 bases between. CDR3 length: 13 amino acids. Germline V gives CDR1 SGDLS, CDR2 YYNGEE. The CDR3 protein is CASSSRVSTEAFF. The DNA for the CDR3 is TGTGCCAGCAGCTCCCGGGTGAGCACTGAAGCTTTCTTT.

This rearrangement joins TRBV9 to TRBJ1-2; D is undetermined. From germline, CDR1 is SGDLS and CDR2 YYNGEE. The CDR3 loop spans 14 amino acids. Trimming pared 0 bases from V and 1 base from J, leaving 7 bases between. CDR3 DNA: TGTGCCAGCAGCGTAGGGGTTAGTAACTATGGCTACACCTTC. It specifies CASSVGVSNYGYTF. Combining the CDR3 with reference TRBV9 and TRBJ1-2 gives the whole variable domain DSGVTQTPKHLITATGQRVTLRCSPRSGDLSVYWYQQSLDQGLQFLIQYYNGEERAKGNILERFSAQQFPDLHSELNLSSLELGDSALYFCASSVGVSNYGYTFGSGTRLTVV.

About this clonotype: A read error may be the cause here, since a much bigger clone is one base away. J is TRBJ2-1 and V is TRBV4-1; D might be TRBD1 (5 bases). Germline CDR1 MGHRA, CDR2 YSYEKL. This CDR3 contains 17 residues. V lost 5 bases and J lost 6, with 23 bases in between. CDR3 sequence (DNA): TGCGCCAGCAGCATCCACCTCCGGCCTAGGGGCTCCAATGAGCAGTTCTTC. Protein product: CASSIHLRPRGSNEQFF.

This clonotype has just a few counts. The CDR3 DNA reads TGTGCCAGCAGAAGGGACCTCGGGCCCCCAGATACGCAGTATTTT. This sequence encodes CASRRDLGPPDTQYF. The V gene is TRBV7-2, the J gene TRBJ2-3, with D perhaps being TRBD1 or TRBD2 (5 bases each). This CDR3 spans 15 amino acids. The germline V and J ends were trimmed by 6 bases and 4 bases, with 17 bases remaining between them. Germline V gene sequence: CDR1 SGHTA, CDR2 FQGNSA.

This clonotype was found many times. This sequence joins TRBV11-2 and TRBJ1-2; 8 bases line up with TRBD1. The CDR3 loop spans 14 amino acids. V dropped 3 bases and J dropped 10; count of bases not matched to a gene: 10. The germline gives CDR1 SGHAT, CDR2 FQNNGV. The CDR3: CASSLLKMGQDYTF. CDR3 bases: TGTGCCAGCAGCTTGCTGAAAATGGGACAGGACTACACCTTC.

This clonotype was detected many times. The chain combines TRBV6-6 with TRBJ2-5, with D unresolved. Germline V CDR1 and CDR2: MNHNY, SVGAGI (reference sequence). There are 14 residues in the CDR3. Trimming pared 5 bases from V and 1 base from J, leaving 11 bases between. The CDR3 sequence is CASSPPWAQETQYF. The CDR3, as DNA: TGTGCCAGCAGTCCCCCGTGGGCCCAAGAGACCCAGTACTTC.

The chain carries TRBV20-1 and TRBJ2-7; weak D call: TRBD2 (6 bases). The CDR3 is made up of 11 amino acids. Germline CDR1 DFQATT, CDR2 SNEGSKA (reference sequence). V lost 3 bases, J lost 4 bases, and 7 bases lay in between. This CDR3 is CSARGGYEQYV. The CDR3 nucleotides are TGCAGTGCTAGGGGGGGTTACGAGCAGTACGTC.

This chain links TRBV6-5 with TRBJ2-2; 9 bases agree with TRBD2. V lost 5 bases to trimming and J lost 4 bases; unmatched junction nucleotides: 8. The CDR3 is 16 amino acids. CDR1 and CDR2 (germline): MNHEY, SVGAGI. The CDR3 nucleotides read TGTGCCAGCAGTCAGGCGGGGGGGCGAAGCACCGGGGAGCTGTTTTTT. The encoded protein is CASSQAGGRSTGELFF.

This chain links TRBV4-1 with TRBJ1-4; 8 bases are a match to TRBD1. The germline V gene encodes CDR1 MGHRA and CDR2 YSYEKL. This CDR3 contains 15 residues. The J segment lost 5 bases and the V segment lost 4 bases, leaving 6 bases of the junction unmatched. The DNA of the CDR3 is TGCGCCAGCAGCCCCCCGAGACAGGGGAATGAAAAACTGTTTTTT. Amino acid sequence: CASSPPRQGNEKLFF.

A remark on this clonotype: Compared with germline, one end of the junction differs, possibly owing to a read error. This chain connects TRBV2 to TRBJ2-2; unclear D gene. CDR3 size: 13 residues. CDR1 and CDR2 (germline): SNHLY, FYNNEI. Here the CDR3 DNA reads TGTGCCAGCAGAGAAGACTCGGGTGGGGAGCTGTTTTTT. It encodes CASREDSGGELFF.